Listed below are T cell receptor beta chains from one sample, sequenced in a study of CD8 T cells in Susac syndrome. Using its own MiXCR run on the immunoSEQ multiplex PCR reads, TCRdb lists one record per CDR3 protein. The data show roughly 200,000 distinct CDR3 sequences, approximately 94% seen once. Sequenced sample: CD4+ T cells from PBMCs. The receptors come from a human donor in good health. CDR3s include the opening cysteine and the closing phenylalanine or tryptophan. A D gene is named only where the DNA matches it firmly. The size of a clone is reported for some rows only, either as once, few or many, or as a class for expanded clones.

J gene,V gene,clone size,CDR3 length,D gene,CDR3 DNA,CDR3 protein
TRBJ2-7,TRBV29-1,NA,11,NA,TGCAGCGTAAGACAGGACTACGAGCAGTACTTC,CSVRQDYEQYF
TRBJ2-5,TRBV3-1,NA,13,NA,TGTGCCAGCAGTCGACTAGACCAAGAGACCCAGTACTTC,CASSRLDQETQYF
TRBJ2-7,TRBV11-2,NA,16,TRBD1,TGTGCCAGCAGCTATAACAGGGGTACGAGGTCCTACGAGCAGTACTTC,CASSYNRGTRSYEQYF
TRBJ2-3,TRBV9,NA,18,NA,TGTGCCAGCAGCGTAGCGTCGGTCGGGCTAGTGGGCACAGATACGCAGTATTTT,CASSVASVGLVGTDTQYF
TRBJ2-5,TRBV20-1,NA,14,TRBD1,TGCAGTGCTAGATATGAGACAGGGCTGGCGACCCAGTACTTC,CSARYETGLATQYF
TRBJ2-1,TRBV19,NA,15,TRBD2,TGTGCCAGTAGTATCACCGTAGCGGGAGGTCATGAGCAGTTCTTC,CASSITVAGGHEQFF
TRBJ2-1,TRBV29-1,NA,14,NA,TGCAGCGTTGAGGTGAACAGGGTGGCGAATGAGCAGTTCTTC,CSVEVNRVANEQFF
TRBJ2-6,TRBV7-9,NA,19,TRBD1,TGTGCCAGCAGCCAAGACAGGGGGCGCACCCTAGGTGGGGCCAACGTCCTGACTTTC,CASSQDRGRTLGGANVLTF
TRBJ1-1,TRBV7-2,once,13,NA,TGTGCCAGCAATTTCCTGCTGAACACTGAAGCTTTCTTT,CASNFLLNTEAFF
TRBJ2-3,TRBV29-1,NA,10,NA,TGCACCGTGGGGGCAGATACGCAGTATTTT,CTVGADTQYF
TRBJ2-3,TRBV11-3,many,11,NA,TGTGCCAGCAGCTCCACAGATACGCAGTATTTT,CASSSTDTQYF
TRBJ2-7,TRBV15,NA,13,TRBD2,TGTGCCACCAGCTTGCCGGGGGGGTATGAGCAGTACTTC,CATSLPGGYEQYF
TRBJ2-1,TRBV9,NA,15,NA,TGTGCCAGCAGCGTTAGAGTTGTCCCCTACAATGAGCAGTTCTTC,CASSVRVVPYNEQFF
TRBJ1-1,TRBV20-1,NA,11,NA,TGCAGTGCTAGTGACGAAAGTGAAGCTTTCTTT,CSASDESEAFF
TRBJ2-6,TRBV30,once,16,NA,TGTGCCTGGGCAGGCCTAAGGAGCTCTGGGGCCAACGTCCTGACTTTC,CAWAGLRSSGANVLTF
TRBJ2-2,TRBV28,NA,12,NA,TGTGCCAGCAGTTTGGTCGCCGGGGAGCTGTTTTTT,CASSLVAGELFF
TRBJ1-2,TRBV9,NA,14,TRBD1,TGTGCCAGCAGCGTAGGCCCGCAGGGGGAAGGCTACACCTTC,CASSVGPQGEGYTF
TRBJ2-1,TRBV4-1,NA,16,NA,TGCGCCAGCAGCCATGCTACTGGAAGCTCCTACAATGAGCAGTTCTTC,CASSHATGSSYNEQFF
TRBJ1-1,TRBV7-2,once,13,NA,TGTGCCAGCAGCTCCACCATGAACACTGAAGCTTTCTTT,CASSSTMNTEAFF
TRBJ1-1,TRBV30,NA,15,NA,TGTGCCTGGAGTACGGGGTTCGCGGTGAACACTGAAGCTTTCTTT,CAWSTGFAVNTEAFF
TRBJ2-1,TRBV5-1,NA,14,NA,TGCGCCAGCAGATTCGGATTTGAGGGCAATGAGCAGTTCTTC,CASRFGFEGNEQFF
TRBJ1-2,TRBV9,NA,15,NA,TGTGCCAGCAGCGTGGGGACAACAGCTAACTATGGCTACACCTTC,CASSVGTTANYGYTF
TRBJ2-1,TRBV30,NA,17,TRBD2,TGTGCCTGGAGTCGGGGACTAGCGGGAGGGCCTTCCAATGAGCAGTTCTTC,CAWSRGLAGGPSNEQFF
TRBJ2-7,TRBV29-1,NA,11,TRBD1,TGCAGCGTACAGGGGCGGGACGAGCAGTACTTC,CSVQGRDEQYF
TRBJ2-5,TRBV5-1,NA,15,NA,TGCGCCAGCAGCTTGGAGGGGGGGTCCGTAGAGACCCAGTACTTC,CASSLEGGSVETQYF
TRBJ2-7,TRBV12-3/TRBV12-4,NA,15,NA,TGTGCCAGCAGTTTAAGGGCTAGTCGTGGCCACGAGCAGTACTTC,CASSLRASRGHEQYF
TRBJ2-3,TRBV20-1,NA,13,NA,TGCAGTGCTAGTAGGTGGAGCACAGATACGCAGTATTTT,CSASRWSTDTQYF
TRBJ2-1,TRBV20-1,once,14,TRBD2,TGCAGTGCTAGCGGCGGGAGCTCCTACAATGAGCAGTTCTTC,CSASGGSSYNEQFF
TRBJ2-2,TRBV6-5,NA,15,TRBD2,TGTGCCAGCATAACAGCGGGAGGGGCTGACGGGGAGCTGTTTTTT,CASITAGGADGELFF
TRBJ1-5,TRBV5-8,NA,12,NA,TGTGCCAGCAGCTTTCCAACTCAGCCCCAGCATTTT,CASSFPTQPQHF
TRBJ2-2,TRBV30,NA,14,NA,TGTGCCTGGAGATACAGGGCGAACACCGGGGAGCTGTTTTTT,CAWRYRANTGELFF
TRBJ2-3,TRBV7-2,NA,15,NA,TGTGCCAGCAGCTTAATAGCGATTAGCACAGATACGCAGTATTTT,CASSLIAISTDTQYF
TRBJ1-1,TRBV12-3/TRBV12-4,once,13,NA,TGTGCCAGCAGTTTTAAGACGAACACTGAAGCTTTCTTT,CASSFKTNTEAFF
TRBJ2-5,TRBV15,NA,16,NA,TGTGCCACCAGAAACGGGGGGTCGGGACACCCAGAGACCCAGTACTTC,CATRNGGSGHPETQYF
TRBJ2-1,TRBV7-2,NA,15,NA,TGTGCCAGCAGCTTACGCGTGAATCCCTACAATGAGCAGTTCTTC,CASSLRVNPYNEQFF
TRBJ2-1,TRBV9,NA,16,TRBD2,TGTGCCAGCAGCCCTCGACTAGCGGGAAACCAGGATGAGCAGTTCTTC,CASSPRLAGNQDEQFF
TRBJ2-3,TRBV7-9,NA,14,NA,TGTGCCAGCAGCAAGGGATTTCAGACAGATACGCAGTATTTT,CASSKGFQTDTQYF
TRBJ2-1,TRBV4-2,NA,15,TRBD2,TGTGCCAGCAGTCCCGCGGGCGGGAGGTACCATGAGCAGTTCTTC,CASSPAGGRYHEQFF
TRBJ2-7,TRBV20-1,NA,14,NA,TGCAGTGCTGGCGGGACTTTTAAGTCCTACGAGCAGTACTTC,CSAGGTFKSYEQYF
TRBJ1-2,TRBV3-1,NA,14,NA,TGTGCCAGCAGCCCATCGGGGGGTCGACGTGGCTACACCTTC,CASSPSGGRRGYTF
TRBJ1-2,TRBV27,NA,13,TRBD1,TGTGCCAGCAGTTTATCAGGGGGCAGAGGCTACACCTTC,CASSLSGGRGYTF
TRBJ2-7,TRBV30,NA,13,NA,TGTGCCTGGAGTACAGGTGACGGCTACGAGCAGTACTTC,CAWSTGDGYEQYF
TRBJ2-2,TRBV20-1,NA,15,NA,TGCAGTGCTATTGTCCGGGAGAAGGGCACCGGGGAGCTGTTTTTT,CSAIVREKGTGELFF
TRBJ2-1,TRBV5-6,NA,13,NA,TGTGCCAGCAGTTTGAAGGGACGCAGTGAGCAGTTCTTC,CASSLKGRSEQFF
TRBJ2-7,TRBV7-2,NA,11,NA,TGTGCTTCGACGTCCTCCTACGAGCAGTACTTC,CASTSSYEQYF
TRBJ2-7,TRBV19,NA,14,NA,TGTGCCAGTAGTGTTATAGCCGACTCCTACGAGCAGTACTTC,CASSVIADSYEQYF
TRBJ2-7,TRBV18,NA,14,TRBD1,TGTGCCAGCTCACCCGGGACAGCGAACTACGAGCAGTACTTC,CASSPGTANYEQYF
TRBJ2-3,TRBV20-1,NA,14,TRBD1,TGCAGTGCTGGGGGACAGGGCAACGCAGATACGCAGTATTTT,CSAGGQGNADTQYF
TRBJ2-1,TRBV7-9,NA,14,TRBD2,TGTGCCAGCAGCATGGTAGCGGGAGCAAATGAGCAGTTCTTC,CASSMVAGANEQFF
TRBJ2-7,TRBV7-9,NA,15,NA,TGTGCCAGCAGCCCCGGTAGAGGGAAGACCTACGAGCAGTACTTC,CASSPGRGKTYEQYF
TRBJ2-3,TRBV20-1,NA,14,TRBD1,TGCAGTGCTAACAGGGGGCTCGGCACAGATACGCAGTATTTT,CSANRGLGTDTQYF
TRBJ2-7,TRBV24-1,NA,18,TRBD2,TGTGCCACCAGTGTCCCCCCCGCTGGGCGGGAGAGTTATTACGAGCAGTACTTC,CATSVPPAGRESYYEQYF
TRBJ2-7,TRBV29-1,NA,11,NA,TGCAGCGTTGTATTGTCCTACGAGCAGTACTTC,CSVVLSYEQYF
TRBJ1-3,TRBV29-1,NA,15,NA,TGCAGCGTTGAAGAGCATCGGGGATTTGGAAACACCATATATTTT,CSVEEHRGFGNTIYF
TRBJ2-3,TRBV29-1,NA,15,NA,TGCAGCGTTGAAGATCGGGTGGGAGTTCGGGGTACGCAGTATTTT,CSVEDRVGVRGTQYF
TRBJ1-1,TRBV20-1,NA,14,NA,TGCAGTGCTAGGTCGCTACTCGGGGTCACTGAAGCTTTCTTT,CSARSLLGVTEAFF
TRBJ2-3,TRBV9,NA,15,TRBD1,TGTGCCAGCAGCGTAGGGGACAGGGCATCAGATACGCAGTATTTT,CASSVGDRASDTQYF
TRBJ1-4,TRBV5-6,NA,15,TRBD1,TGTGCCAGCAGCTTGCAAGGACAGGGAAAAGAAAAACTGTTTTTT,CASSLQGQGKEKLFF
TRBJ1-2,TRBV29-1,NA,8,NA,TGCAGCGCCGAAGGACAAACCTTC,CSAEGQTF
TRBJ1-4,TRBV4-1,few,9,NA,TGCGCCAGCGAGGAAAAACTGTTTTTT,CASEEKLFF